One T cell receptor beta chain is described in this entry. No antigen is known for it. The authors prepared UMI-labeled TRB cDNA libraries by 5' RACE. TCRdb reprocessed the 5' RACE reads and reports one entry per CDR3 protein, with no DNA. The sample holds under 85,000 distinct CDR3 sequences. This sample is part of a study of CXCR3-negative and CXCR3-positive naive CD8 T cells. About the research overall: The study obtained around 150 million TRB reads, about 1.5 +/- 0.3 million per library.

The CDR3 has 18 amino acids. Germline CDR1 SGHTA, CDR2 FQGNSA. Findings and caveats of the study: Memory CD8+ cells had much lower diversity, and both naive subsets had comparably high diversity. TRBV-TRBJ usage was similar across naive CXCR3 subsets but distinct in memory cells. Against CXCR3-negative naive cells, CXCR3-positive naive cells showed more hydrophobic TRB CDR3s.

This sequence originates from a human donor in good health. Some clones in this sample may be carry-over from other donors' samples. This chain uses TRBV7-2 with TRBJ1-1; without DNA, the TCRdb call of TRBD1 cannot be checked. Sequenced material: naive CXCR3+ CD8+ T cells from blood. Subset meaning: CD45RO-CCR7+CD27+CD95- naive CD8+ T cells expressing CXCR3 (TNR3+). The CDR3 loop is CASSLAPISTGLAYEAFF.